Each of the 19 T cell receptor beta chains below was sequenced from the same sample in a study of cytomegalovirus exposure and HLA in healthy donors. The PCR had 60 Vbeta and 13 Jbeta primers. TCRdb's table, derived via immunoSEQ multiplex PCR, lists solely in-frame clones and lacks some. The sample holds approximately 210,000 clones, roughly 82% seen once. Material for sequencing was PBMCs. The receptors were sampled from a man aged 40-55 years in good health and CMV-seropositive.

The chain recombines TRBV5-6 with TRBJ2-1; the match to TRBD1 covers 11 bases. CDR3 length: 18 residues. V gave up 4 bases and J gave up 1 base; unmatched junction bases: 10. CDR1 is SGHDT and CDR2 is YYEEEE in the germline V gene. The CDR3 region is CASSRDRGTLGSYNEQFF. The CDR3 DNA is TGTGCCAGCAGCCGGGACAGGGGGACCCTTGGGTCCTACAATGAGCAGTTCTTC.

The J gene is TRBJ2-7, the V gene TRBV7-9; D gene uncertain. The CDR3 covers 15 residues. V lost 1 base, J lost 0 bases, and 10 bases lay in between. Germline-derived CDR1 and CDR2 are SEHNR and FQNEAQ (reference sequence). CDR3 bases: TGTGCCAGCAGCTTAGGAGTAGCAGACTCCTACGAGCAGTACTTC. The encoded protein is CASSLGVADSYEQYF.

The chain is built from TRBV5-1 and TRBJ2-7; unclear D gene. This CDR3 is built from 14 residues. Trimming cost V 0 bases and J 3 bases, with 10 bases left between them. Germline assignment: CDR1 SGHRS and CDR2 YFSETQ. The DNA for the CDR3 is TGCGCCAGCAGCTTGGGTCCAACGAACTACGAGCAGTACGTC. Protein: CASSLGPTNYEQYV.

This clone came up a few times. The V and J genes are TRBV6-6 and TRBJ1-1; D is possibly TRBD1 (6 bases). The CDR3 has 14 amino acids. The V gene's germline CDR1 is MNHNY and CDR2 SVGAGI (reference sequence). V was cut by 5 bases and J by 2 bases, with 12 bases left in between. CDR3 nucleotides: TGTGCCAGCAGTACGACAGGACTCAACACTGAAGCTTTCTTT. Protein sequence: CASSTTGLNTEAFF.

In DNA, the CDR3 is TGTGCCAGCACTCAGGGGGCCCCCGGCACAGATACGCAGTATTTT. Translated: CASTQGAPGTDTQYF. The gene calls are TRBV5-4 and TRBJ2-3; 8 nucleotides align to TRBD1. Germline assignment: CDR1 SGHNT and CDR2 YYREEE (reference sequence). V was clipped by 6 bases and J by 1 base; unmatched bases: 7. This CDR3 comprises 15 residues.

The rearrangement uses TRBV14 and TRBJ1-1; D possibly corresponds to TRBD1 (5 bases). This CDR3 spans 17 amino acids. CDR1 is SGHDN and CDR2 is FVKESK in the germline V gene. V was trimmed by 1 base and J by 0 bases, leaving 15 bases between them. The CDR3 DNA reads as TGTGCCAGCAGCCAAGGATCGCGGGGCCTAATGAACACTGAAGCTTTCTTT. Translated: CASSQGSRGLMNTEAFF.

V usage is TRBV5-6 and J usage is TRBJ2-1, with no clear D. V was trimmed by 4 bases and J by 7 bases, leaving 15 bases between them. Germline V gene data show CDR1 as SGHDT and CDR2 as YYEEEE. The CDR3 extends over 14 amino acids. The CDR3 DNA reads as TGTGCCAGCAGCGATCCCACCGGGTGGAATGAGCAGTTCTTC. The encoded protein is CASSDPTGWNEQFF.

The rearrangement uses TRBV11-2 and TRBJ2-2, with 10 positions matching TRBD2. Germline CDR1 and CDR2: SGHAT and FQNNGV. V shed 5 bases, J shed 9 bases, and the junction held 9 bases outside the gene matches. CDR3 length: 15 residues. The CDR3 spells CASSKREGQFRELFF. The CDR3 DNA reads TGTGCCAGCAGCAAGCGGGAGGGCCAGTTCCGGGAGCTGTTTTTT.

The DNA of the CDR3 is TGTGCCAGCAGCTTGAGGGGACAGCACACTTCGGGCGAGCAGTACGTC. Translation: CASSLRGQHTSGEQYV. The J gene is TRBJ2-7, the V gene TRBV5-6; 7 positions match TRBD1. With 1 base clipped from V and 6 bases from J, the junction kept 13 bases outside the gene matches. Germline V CDR1 and CDR2: SGHDT, YYEEEE. The CDR3 is 16 residues long.

This clone was picked up one time. Other DNA sequences in this sample translate to the same CDR3. The DNA for the CDR3 is TGTGCCTGGAGCGAACTCCCAAAGACCTTTCTACCGGGTACCTATAATTCACCCCTCCACTTT. Protein: CAWSELPKTFLPGTYNSPLHF. V and J are TRBV30 and TRBJ1-6; no clear D. V dropped 3 bases and J dropped 2 bases, with 29 bases sitting between them. CDR1 and CDR2 (germline): GTSNPN, SVGIG (reference sequence). CDR3 length equals 21 residues.

V usage is TRBV27 and J usage is TRBJ1-5; D is unclear. This CDR3 region has 17 residues. Germline CDR1 is MNHEY and CDR2 is SMNVEV (reference sequence). Trimming cost V 6 bases and J 3 bases, with 21 bases left between them. The CDR3 loop is CASSNRTRVRYNQPQHF. CDR3 sequence (DNA): TGTGCCAGCAGCAACCGCACTAGGGTGAGGTACAATCAGCCCCAGCATTTT.

The J gene is TRBJ1-3, the V gene TRBV11-2; 7 bases are shared with TRBD1. V lost 5 bases to trimming and J lost 3 bases; unmatched junction nucleotides: 4. This CDR3 comprises 14 residues. From germline, CDR1 is SGHAT and CDR2 FQNNGV. As DNA, the CDR3 is TGTGCCAGCAGCGCTCAGGGGGTTGGAAACACCATATATTTT. Protein sequence: CASSAQGVGNTIYF.

This chain joins TRBV10-3 and TRBJ2-1; 11 nucleotides align to TRBD2. The V gene's germline CDR1 is ENHRY and CDR2 SYGVKD. The CDR3 runs to 15 residues. The trim removed 6 bases at V and 4 bases at J, leaving 5 bases unmatched. In nucleotides, the CDR3 is TGTGCCATCAGGGCCGGGACTAGCGGATACAATGAGCAGTTCTTC. This sequence encodes CAIRAGTSGYNEQFF.

The CDR3 reads CASSPIGTSGMDTGELFF. CDR3 sequence (DNA): TGTGCCAGCAGCCCTATTGGGACTAGCGGGATGGACACCGGGGAGCTGTTTTTT. The J gene is TRBJ2-2, the V gene TRBV7-9; 13 positions match TRBD2. The CDR3 consists of 18 residues. Germline CDR1 reads SEHNR; CDR2 reads FQNEAQ (reference sequence). Losses at the gene ends were 5 bases for V and 3 bases for J; bases not matched to a gene: 9.

This clone was detected only a few times. V is TRBV5-5 and J is TRBJ1-5; tentative D call: TRBD1 (6 bases). Trimming took 4 bases from V and 3 from J, leaving 14 bases between them. In germline, CDR1 is SGHKS, CDR2 YYEKEE (reference sequence). The CDR3 spans 15 residues. CDR3 amino acids: CASSVLTGSNQPQHF. In nucleotides, the CDR3 is TGTGCCAGCAGCGTCCTAACAGGGTCCAATCAGCCCCAGCATTTT.

The chain employs TRBV30 and TRBJ2-1; D may be TRBD1 (6 bases). Trimming stripped 0 bases from V and 11 bases from J, with 14 bases between. Germline values: CDR1 GTSNPN, CDR2 SVGIG (reference sequence). This CDR3 spans 13 amino acids. The CDR3 sequence: CAWSVRARGKQFF. CDR3 nucleotides: TGTGCCTGGAGTGTACGGGCCAGGGGTAAGCAGTTCTTC.

As for this clone: The sample carries other DNA sequences with the same CDR3. This chain joins TRBV28 and TRBJ1-3; D is undetermined. V lost 2 bases, J lost 2 bases, and 7 bases lay in between. CDR1 is MDHEN and CDR2 is SYDVKM in the germline V gene. This CDR3 has 14 amino acids. The CDR3 loop reads CASSLTGAGNTIYF. CDR3 sequence (DNA): TGTGCCAGCAGTTTAACCGGGGCTGGAAACACCATATATTTT. The full variable domain, its missing parts supplied by reference TRBV28 and TRBJ1-3, is DVKVTQSSRYLVKRTGEKVFLECVQDMDHENMFWYRQDPGLGLRLIYFSYDVKMKEKGDIPEGYSVSREKKERFSLILESASTNQTSMYLCASSLTGAGNTIYFGEGSWLTVV.

CDR3 in DNA: TGTGCCAGCAGCTATGGGGACAGCTACGAGCAGTACTTC. Protein sequence: CASSYGDSYEQYF. The chain carries TRBV7-3 and TRBJ2-7; 7 bases agree with TRBD1. J gave up 3 bases and V 4 bases, and 3 bases lay outside the gene matches. The length of the CDR3 is 13 residues. CDR1 is SGHTA, CDR2 FQGTGA, per germline. Full variable domain (outside the CDR3, taken from reference TRBV7-3 and TRBJ2-7): GAGVSQTPSNKVTEKGKYVELRCDPISGHTALYWYRQSLGQGPEFLIYFQGTGAADDSGLPNDRFFAVRPEGSVSTLKIQRTERGDSAVYLCASSYGDSYEQYFGPGTRLTVT.

The chain links TRBV6-4 to TRBJ2-2, with 14 bases matching TRBD2. CDR1 and CDR2 from the germline V gene are MRHNA and SNTAGT. The CDR3 has 18 amino acids. After removal of 6 bases from V and 1 base from J, the junction contained 7 bases not matched to a gene. The CDR3 is CASRETSGRAMNTGELFF. Written as DNA, the CDR3 is TGTGCCAGCAGAGAGACTAGCGGGAGGGCCATGAACACCGGGGAGCTGTTTTTT.